This entry describes one TCR beta chain. What it recognizes is unknown. The entry originates in a study of T cell repertoires in cytomegalovirus infection. Study summary: In the study, CMV epitopes included recently identified HLA-C-restricted and well-studied HLA-B-restricted ones. Both a matching HLA type and CMV infection were indicated by public TCR beta signatures. Notes on the study in general: People with CMV and the relevant HLA were identified by cumulative public TCR beta family frequency. In two of eight donors, the top clonotype was HLA-C-restricted CMV-specific.

From the reads, TCRdb called clonotypes with MiXCR, one entry per CDR3 protein. The table includes under 300,000 distinct CDR3 sequences, less than 25% detected once. Sequenced material: cultured PBMCs, taken from culture after CMV antigen stimulation. This receptor was obtained from a human donor in good health (CMV status not recorded). Some clones in this sample may be carry-over from other donors' samples.

The CDR3 loop reads CAISGQGSVYNEQFF. CDR3 DNA sequence: TGTGCCATCAGTGGACAGGGGTCAGTCTACAATGAGCAGTTCTTC. The chain carries TRBV10-3 and TRBJ2-1, with 8 bases lining up with TRBD1. The CDR3 is 15 amino acids. CDR1 and CDR2 from the germline V gene are ENHRY and SYGVKD. The ends lost 4 bases at V and 3 bases at J; junction bases unmatched: 5.